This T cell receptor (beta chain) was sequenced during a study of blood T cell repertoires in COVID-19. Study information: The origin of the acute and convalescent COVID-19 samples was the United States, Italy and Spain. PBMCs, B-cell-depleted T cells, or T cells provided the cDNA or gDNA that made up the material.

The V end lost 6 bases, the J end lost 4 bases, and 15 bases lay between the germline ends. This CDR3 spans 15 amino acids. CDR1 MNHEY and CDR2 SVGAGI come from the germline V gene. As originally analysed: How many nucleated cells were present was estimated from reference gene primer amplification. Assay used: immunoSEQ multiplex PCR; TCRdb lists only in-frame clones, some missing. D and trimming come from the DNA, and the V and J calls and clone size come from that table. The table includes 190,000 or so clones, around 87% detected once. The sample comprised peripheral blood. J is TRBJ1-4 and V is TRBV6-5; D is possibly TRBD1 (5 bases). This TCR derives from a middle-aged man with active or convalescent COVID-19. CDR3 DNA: TGTGCCAGCAGGTCTGGGGCGGCGATTAATGAAAAACTGTTTTTT. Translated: CASRSGAAINEKLFF.